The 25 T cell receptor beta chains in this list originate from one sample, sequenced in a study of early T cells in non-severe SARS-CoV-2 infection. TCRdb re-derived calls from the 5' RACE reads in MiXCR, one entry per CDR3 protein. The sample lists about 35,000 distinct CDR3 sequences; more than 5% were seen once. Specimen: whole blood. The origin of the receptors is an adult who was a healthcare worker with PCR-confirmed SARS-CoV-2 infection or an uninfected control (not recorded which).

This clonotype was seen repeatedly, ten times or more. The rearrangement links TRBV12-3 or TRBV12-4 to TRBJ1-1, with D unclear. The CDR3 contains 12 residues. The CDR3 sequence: CPTGPVGTEAFF. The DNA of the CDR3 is TGTCCGACTGGGCCCGTGGGCACTGAAGCTTTCTTT.

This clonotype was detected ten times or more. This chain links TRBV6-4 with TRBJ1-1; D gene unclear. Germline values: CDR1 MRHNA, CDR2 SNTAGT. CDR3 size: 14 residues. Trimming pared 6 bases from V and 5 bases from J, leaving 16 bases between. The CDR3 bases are TGTGCCAGCAGACAGAGGTCAGGACTTACTGAAGCTTTCTTT. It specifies CASRQRSGLTEAFF.

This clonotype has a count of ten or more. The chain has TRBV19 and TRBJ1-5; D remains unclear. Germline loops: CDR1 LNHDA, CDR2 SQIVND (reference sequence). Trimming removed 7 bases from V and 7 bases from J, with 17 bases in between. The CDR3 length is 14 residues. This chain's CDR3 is CASIPTGVGQPQHF. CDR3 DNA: TGTGCCAGTATCCCGACTGGGGTGGGACAGCCCCAGCATTTT.

CDR3 region: CSAGTGQLQQETQYF. In DNA form, the CDR3 reads TGCAGTGCTGGGACGGGCCAGCTTCAACAAGAGACCCAGTACTTC. The chain has TRBV20-1 and TRBJ2-5; D tentatively fits TRBD1 or TRBD2 (5 bases each). Trimming shortened V by 5 bases and J by 2 bases, and 18 bases separated the two germline ends. Germline-derived CDR1 and CDR2 are DFQATT and SNEGSKA (reference sequence). The CDR3 runs to 15 residues.

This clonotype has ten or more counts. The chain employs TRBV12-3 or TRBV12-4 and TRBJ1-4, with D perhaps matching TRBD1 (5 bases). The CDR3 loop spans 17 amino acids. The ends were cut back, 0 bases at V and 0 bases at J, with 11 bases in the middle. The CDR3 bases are TGTGCCAGCAGTTTAGCGCTCGGGGGAGCAACTAATGAAAAACTGTTTTTT. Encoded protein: CASSLALGGATNEKLFF.

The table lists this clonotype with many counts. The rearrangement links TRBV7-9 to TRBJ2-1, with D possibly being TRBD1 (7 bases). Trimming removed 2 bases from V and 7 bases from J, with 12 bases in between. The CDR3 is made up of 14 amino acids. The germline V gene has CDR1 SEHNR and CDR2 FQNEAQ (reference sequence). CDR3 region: CASSLQGGVNEQFF. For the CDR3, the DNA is TGTGCCAGCAGCTTACAGGGGGGTGTGAATGAGCAGTTCTTC. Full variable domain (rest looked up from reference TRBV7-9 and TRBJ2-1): DTGVSQNPRHKITKRGQNVTFRCDPISEHNRLYWYRQTLGQGPEFLTYFQNEAQLEKSRLLSDRFSAERPKGSFSTLEIQRTEQGDSAMYLCASSLQGGVNEQFFGPGTRLTVL.

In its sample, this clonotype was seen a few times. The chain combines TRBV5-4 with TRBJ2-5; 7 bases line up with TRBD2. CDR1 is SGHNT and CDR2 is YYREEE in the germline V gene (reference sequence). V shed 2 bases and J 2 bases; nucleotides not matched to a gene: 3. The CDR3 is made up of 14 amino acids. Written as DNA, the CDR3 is TGTGCCAGCAGCTTCCGCGGGAGACAAGAGACCCAGTACTTC. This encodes CASSFRGRQETQYF. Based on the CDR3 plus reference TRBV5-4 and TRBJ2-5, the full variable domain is ETGVTQSPTHLIKTRGQQVTLRCSSQSGHNTVSWYQQALGQGPQFIFQYYREEENGRGNFPPRFSGLQFPNYSSELNVNALELDDSALYLCASSFRGRQETQYFGPGTRLLVL.

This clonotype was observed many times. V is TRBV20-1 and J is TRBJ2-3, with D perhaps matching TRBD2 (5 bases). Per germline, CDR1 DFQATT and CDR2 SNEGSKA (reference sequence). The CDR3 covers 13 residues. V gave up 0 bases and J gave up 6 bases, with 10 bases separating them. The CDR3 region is CSARDGVSDTQYF. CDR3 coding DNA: TGCAGTGCTAGAGACGGGGTGTCGGATACGCAGTATTTT.

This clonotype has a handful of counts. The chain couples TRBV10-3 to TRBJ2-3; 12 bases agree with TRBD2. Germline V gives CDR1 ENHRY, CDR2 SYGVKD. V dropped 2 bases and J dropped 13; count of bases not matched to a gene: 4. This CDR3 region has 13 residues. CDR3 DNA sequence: TGTGCCATCAGTGAGGCTAGCGGGGGGGCGGAGTATTTT. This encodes CAISEASGGAEYF.

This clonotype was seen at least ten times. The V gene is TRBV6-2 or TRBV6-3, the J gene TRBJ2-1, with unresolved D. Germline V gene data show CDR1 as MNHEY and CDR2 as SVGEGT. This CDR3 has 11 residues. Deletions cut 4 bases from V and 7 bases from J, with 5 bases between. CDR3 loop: CASSSLNEQFF. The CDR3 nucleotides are TGTGCCAGCAGTTCGCTAAATGAGCAGTTCTTC.

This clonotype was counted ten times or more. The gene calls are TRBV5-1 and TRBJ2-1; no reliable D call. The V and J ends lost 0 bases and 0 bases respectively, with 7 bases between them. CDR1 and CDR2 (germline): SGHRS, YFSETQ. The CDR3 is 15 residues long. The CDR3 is CASSLGGFSYNEQFF. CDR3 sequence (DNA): TGCGCCAGCAGCTTGGGTGGCTTCTCCTACAATGAGCAGTTCTTC.

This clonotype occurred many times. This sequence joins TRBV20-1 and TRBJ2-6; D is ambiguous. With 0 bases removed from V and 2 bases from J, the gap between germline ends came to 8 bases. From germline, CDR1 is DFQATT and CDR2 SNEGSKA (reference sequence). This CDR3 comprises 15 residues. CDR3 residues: CSARDRATGANVLTF. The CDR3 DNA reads TGCAGTGCTAGAGATAGGGCAACTGGGGCCAACGTCCTGACTTTC.

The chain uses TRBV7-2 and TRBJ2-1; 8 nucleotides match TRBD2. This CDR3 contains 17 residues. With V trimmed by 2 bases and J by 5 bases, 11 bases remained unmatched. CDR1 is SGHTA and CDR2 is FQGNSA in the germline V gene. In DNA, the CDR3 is TGTGCCAGCAGCTTACAACTCCGACTAGCGATACACAATGAGCAGTTCTTC. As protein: CASSLQLRLAIHNEQFF. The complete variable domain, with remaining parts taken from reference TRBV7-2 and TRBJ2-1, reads GAGVSQSPSNKVTEKGKDVELRCDPISGHTALYWYRQSLGQGLEFLIYFQGNSAPDKSGLPSDRFSAERTGGSVSTLTIQRTQQEDSAVYLCASSLQLRLAIHNEQFFGPGTRLTVL.

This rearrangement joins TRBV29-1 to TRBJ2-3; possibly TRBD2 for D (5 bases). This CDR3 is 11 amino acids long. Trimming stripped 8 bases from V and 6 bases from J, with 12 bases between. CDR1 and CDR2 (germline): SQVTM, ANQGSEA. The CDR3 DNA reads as TGCAGCCTCGGGATCGCGGATACGCAGTATTTT. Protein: CSLGIADTQYF.

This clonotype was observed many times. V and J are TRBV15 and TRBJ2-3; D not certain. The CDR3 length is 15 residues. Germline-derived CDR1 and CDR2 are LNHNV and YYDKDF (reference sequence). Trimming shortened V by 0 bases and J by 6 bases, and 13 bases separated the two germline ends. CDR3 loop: CATSRDRKNSDTQYF. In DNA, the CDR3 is TGTGCCACCAGCAGAGATCGAAAAAACAGTGATACGCAGTATTTT.

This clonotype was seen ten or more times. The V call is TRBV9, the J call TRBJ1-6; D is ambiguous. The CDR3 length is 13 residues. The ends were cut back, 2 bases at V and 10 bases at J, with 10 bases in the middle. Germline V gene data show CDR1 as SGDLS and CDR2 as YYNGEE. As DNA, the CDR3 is TGTGCCAGCAGCGTCGAAGCCGTCTCACCCCTCCACTTT. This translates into CASSVEAVSPLHF. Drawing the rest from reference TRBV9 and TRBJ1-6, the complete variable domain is DSGVTQTPKHLITATGQRVTLRCSPRSGDLSVYWYQQSLDQGLQFLIQYYNGEERAKGNILERFSAQQFPDLHSELNLSSLELGDSALYFCASSVEAVSPLHFGNGTRLTVT.

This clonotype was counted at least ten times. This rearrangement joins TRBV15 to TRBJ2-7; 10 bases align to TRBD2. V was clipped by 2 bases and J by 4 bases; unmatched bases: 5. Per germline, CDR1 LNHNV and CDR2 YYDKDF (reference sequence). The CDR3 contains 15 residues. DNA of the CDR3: TGTGCCACCAGCAGAACCACGGGACTAGCGTACGAGCAGTACTTC. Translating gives CATSRTTGLAYEQYF.

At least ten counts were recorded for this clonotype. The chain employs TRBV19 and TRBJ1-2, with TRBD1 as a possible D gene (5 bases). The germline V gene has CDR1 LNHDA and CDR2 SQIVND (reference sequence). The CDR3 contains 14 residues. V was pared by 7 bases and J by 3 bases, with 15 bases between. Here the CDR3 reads CASTKEGLDYGYTF. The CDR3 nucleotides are TGTGCCAGTACCAAAGAGGGACTGGACTATGGCTACACCTTC.

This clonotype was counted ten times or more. The CDR3 is CSANSGLGLNEKLFF. In DNA, the CDR3 is TGCAGTGCTAATAGCGGGTTAGGTCTTAATGAAAAACTGTTTTTT. V gene TRBV20-1 combines with J gene TRBJ1-4, with D hard to call. Germline V gene sequence: CDR1 DFQATT, CDR2 SNEGSKA (reference sequence). V was clipped by 4 bases and J by 4 bases, with 16 bases between them. The CDR3 totals 15 residues.

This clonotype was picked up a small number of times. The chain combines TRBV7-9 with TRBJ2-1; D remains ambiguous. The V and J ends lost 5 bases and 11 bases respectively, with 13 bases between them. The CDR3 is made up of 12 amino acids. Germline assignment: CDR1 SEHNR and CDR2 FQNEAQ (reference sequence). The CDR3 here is CASSPGSWKQFF. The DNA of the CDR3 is TGTGCCAGCAGCCCCGGCTCCTGGAAGCAGTTCTTC.

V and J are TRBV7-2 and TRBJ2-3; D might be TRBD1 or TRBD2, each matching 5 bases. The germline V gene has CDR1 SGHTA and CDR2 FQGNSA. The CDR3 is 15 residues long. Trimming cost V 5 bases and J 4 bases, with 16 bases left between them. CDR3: CASSPPSGLADTQYF. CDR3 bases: TGTGCCAGCAGCCCGCCATCGGGGCTAGCAGATACGCAGTATTTT. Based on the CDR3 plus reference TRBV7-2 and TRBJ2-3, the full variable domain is GAGVSQSPSNKVTEKGKDVELRCDPISGHTALYWYRQSLGQGLEFLIYFQGNSAPDKSGLPSDRFSAERTGGSVSTLTIQRTQQEDSAVYLCASSPPSGLADTQYFGPGTRLTVL.

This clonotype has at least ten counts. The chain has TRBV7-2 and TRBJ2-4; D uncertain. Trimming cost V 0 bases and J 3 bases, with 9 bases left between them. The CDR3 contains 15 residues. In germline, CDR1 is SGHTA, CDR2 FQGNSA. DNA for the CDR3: TGTGCCAGCAGCTTAGCGACGGGCGGCAAAAACATTCAGTACTTC. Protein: CASSLATGGKNIQYF.

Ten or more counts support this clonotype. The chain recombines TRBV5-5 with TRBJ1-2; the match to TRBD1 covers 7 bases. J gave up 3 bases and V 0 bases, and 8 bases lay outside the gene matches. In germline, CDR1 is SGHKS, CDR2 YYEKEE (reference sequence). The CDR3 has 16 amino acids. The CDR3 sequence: CASSLGFPGTDYGYTF. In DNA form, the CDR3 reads TGTGCCAGCAGCTTGGGATTCCCCGGGACAGACTATGGCTACACCTTC.

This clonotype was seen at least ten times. CDR3 region: CASSSRTSGLQTQYF. CDR3 coding DNA: TGTGCCAGCAGCTCGAGGACTAGCGGCCTCCAAACCCAGTACTTC. The chain joins TRBV7-2 to TRBJ2-5, with TRBD2 identical over 10 bases. The junction had 10 bases not matched to a gene; V was cut back by 4 bases and J by 8 bases. Germline CDR1 SGHTA, CDR2 FQGNSA. CDR3 length equals 15 residues.

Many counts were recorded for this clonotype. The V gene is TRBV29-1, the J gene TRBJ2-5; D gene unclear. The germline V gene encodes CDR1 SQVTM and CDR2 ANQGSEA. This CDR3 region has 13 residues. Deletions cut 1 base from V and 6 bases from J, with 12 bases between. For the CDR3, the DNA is TGCAGCGTTGAAGCGCCCCTCTCACAGACCCAGTACTTC. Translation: CSVEAPLSQTQYF.